This T cell receptor (beta chain) is from a study of T cell changes during pregnancy in multiple sclerosis. After removal of 6 bases from V and 0 bases from J, the junction contained 6 bases not matched to a gene. The CDR3 covers 16 residues. The germline V gene has CDR1 SGHNT and CDR2 YYREEE (reference sequence). Some clones are missing from TCRdb's copy, which holds only in-frame ones; the method was immunoSEQ multiplex PCR. The repertoire holds roughly 77,000 clones, with over 85% as singletons. The source is a female donor with multiple sclerosis, enrolled in a pregnancy study. The chain couples TRBV5-4 to TRBJ2-6; 7 bases agree with TRBD1. The sample in question was peripheral blood, obtained in the second trimester of pregnancy. The CDR3 reads CASTRPGGSGANVLTF. The CDR3 bases are TGTGCCAGCACCCGGCCAGGGGGCTCTGGGGCCAACGTCCTGACTTTC.